Below, one TCR beta chain is given with its context. The study drew participants aged roughly 18 to 89 years from about two dozen US areas. Assignment of participants to cohorts was predicated upon participant-reported clinical history. Within 2 weeks before study entry, exposed participants met a COVID-19 case. The protocol was immunoSEQ multiplex PCR, while the TCRdb copy is restricted to in-frame clones and leaves out a portion. The data hold 150,000 or so clones, with around 87% observed a single time. Germline CDR1 SGHAT, CDR2 FQNNGV. Trimming cost V 0 bases and J 8 bases, with 16 bases left between them. The CDR3 is 15 amino acids. This specimen comes from a study of blood T cell repertoires in COVID-19. As for the study in general: PBMCs, B-cell-depleted T cells, or T cells provided the cDNA or gDNA that made up the material.

Material for sequencing was PBMCs or T cells enriched from blood (not recorded which). This rearrangement joins TRBV11-2 to TRBJ1-2; a weak D match, TRBD1 (6 bases). This receptor was taken from a woman aged 40-49 years who had been exposed to COVID-19. CDR3 sequence reads: CASSLETGGLGGYTF. The CDR3 bases are TGTGCCAGCAGCTTAGAGACAGGAGGCCTGGGGGGCTACACCTTC. Full variable domain (rest looked up from reference TRBV11-2 and TRBJ1-2): EAGVAQSPRYKIIEKRQSVAFWCNPISGHATLYWYQQILGQGPKLLIQFQNNGVVDDSQLPKDRFSAERLKGVDSTLKIQPAKLEDSAVYLCASSLETGGLGGYTFGSGTRLTVV.